This T cell receptor (beta chain) was sequenced during a study of blood T cell repertoires in COVID-19. Study-level background: COVID-19 samples from acute and convalescent phases originated in the United States, Italy and Spain.

TCRdb keeps only in-frame clones here, not all; method: immunoSEQ multiplex PCR. The sample holds some 44,000 clones, 87% seen once. The sequencing sample was made of peripheral blood. This receptor was identified in a man in his sixties with active COVID-19.

CDR3: CASSYLVNTEAFF. The CDR3 DNA reads as TGTGCCAGCAGTTATCTTGTGAACACTGAAGCTTTCTTT. The chain combines TRBV6-6 with TRBJ1-1; no definite D call. The CDR3 contains 13 residues. Per the germline V gene, CDR1 is MNHNY and CDR2 is SVGAGI (reference sequence). V dropped 3 bases and J dropped 0 bases, with 5 bases sitting between them.